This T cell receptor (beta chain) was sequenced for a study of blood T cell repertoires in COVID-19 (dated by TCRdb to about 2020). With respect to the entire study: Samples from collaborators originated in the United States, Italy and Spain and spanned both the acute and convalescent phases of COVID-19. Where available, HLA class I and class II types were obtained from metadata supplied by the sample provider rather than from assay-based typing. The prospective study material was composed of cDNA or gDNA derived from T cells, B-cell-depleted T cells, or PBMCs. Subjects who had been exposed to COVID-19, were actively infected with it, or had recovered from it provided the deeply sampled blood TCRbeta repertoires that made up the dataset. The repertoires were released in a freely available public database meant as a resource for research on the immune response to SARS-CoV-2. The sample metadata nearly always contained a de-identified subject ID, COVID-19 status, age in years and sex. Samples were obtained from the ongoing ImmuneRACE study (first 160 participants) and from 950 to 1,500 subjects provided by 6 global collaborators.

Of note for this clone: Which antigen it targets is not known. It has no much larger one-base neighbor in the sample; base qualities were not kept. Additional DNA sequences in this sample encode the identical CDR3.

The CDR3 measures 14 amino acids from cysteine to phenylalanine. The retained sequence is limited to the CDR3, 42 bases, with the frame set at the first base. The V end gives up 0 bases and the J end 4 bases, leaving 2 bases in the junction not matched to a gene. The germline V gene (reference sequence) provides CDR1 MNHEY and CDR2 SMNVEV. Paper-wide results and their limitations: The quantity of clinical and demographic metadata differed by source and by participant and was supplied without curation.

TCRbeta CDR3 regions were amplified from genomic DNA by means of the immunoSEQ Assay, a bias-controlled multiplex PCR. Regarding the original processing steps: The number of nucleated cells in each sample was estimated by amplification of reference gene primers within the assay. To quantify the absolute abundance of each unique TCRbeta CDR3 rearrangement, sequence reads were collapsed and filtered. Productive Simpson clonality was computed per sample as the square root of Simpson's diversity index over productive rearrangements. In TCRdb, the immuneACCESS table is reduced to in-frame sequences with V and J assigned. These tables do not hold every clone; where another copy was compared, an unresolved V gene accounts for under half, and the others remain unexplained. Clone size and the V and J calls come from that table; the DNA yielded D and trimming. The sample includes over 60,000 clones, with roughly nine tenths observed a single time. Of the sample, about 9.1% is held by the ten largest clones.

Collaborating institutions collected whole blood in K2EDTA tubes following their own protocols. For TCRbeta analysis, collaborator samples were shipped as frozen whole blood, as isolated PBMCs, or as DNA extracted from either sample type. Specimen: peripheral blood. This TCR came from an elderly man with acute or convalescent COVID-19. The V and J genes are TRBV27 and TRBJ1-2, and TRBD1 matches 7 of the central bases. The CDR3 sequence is CASSLSRDSYGYTF. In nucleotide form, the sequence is TGTGCCAGCAGTTTATCGAGGGACAGCTATGGCTACACCTTC.